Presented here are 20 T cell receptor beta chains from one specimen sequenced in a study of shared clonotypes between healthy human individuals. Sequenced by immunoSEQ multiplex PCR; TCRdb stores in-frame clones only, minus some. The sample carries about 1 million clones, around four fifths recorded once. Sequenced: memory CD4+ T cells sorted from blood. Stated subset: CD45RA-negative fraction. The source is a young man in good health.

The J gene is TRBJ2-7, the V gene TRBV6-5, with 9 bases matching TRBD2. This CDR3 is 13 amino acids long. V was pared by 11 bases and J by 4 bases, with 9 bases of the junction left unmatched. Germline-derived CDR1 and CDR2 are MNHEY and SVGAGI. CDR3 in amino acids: CAAQRSGSYEQYF. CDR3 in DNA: TGTGCCGCACAGCGTAGCGGGAGTTACGAGCAGTACTTC.

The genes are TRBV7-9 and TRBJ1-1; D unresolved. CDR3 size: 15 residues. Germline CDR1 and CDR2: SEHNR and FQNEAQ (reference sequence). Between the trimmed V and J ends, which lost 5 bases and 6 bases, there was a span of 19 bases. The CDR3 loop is CASSRAGPSSPEAFF. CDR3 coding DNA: TGTGCCAGCAGCCGAGCCGGTCCCTCTTCCCCTGAAGCTTTCTTT.

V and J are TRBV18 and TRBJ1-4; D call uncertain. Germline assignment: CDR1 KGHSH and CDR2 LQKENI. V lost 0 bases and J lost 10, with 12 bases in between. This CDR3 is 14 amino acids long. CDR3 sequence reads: CASSPPGGNLKLFF. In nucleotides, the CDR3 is TGTGCCAGCTCACCACCGGGCGGGAACTTAAAACTGTTTTTT.

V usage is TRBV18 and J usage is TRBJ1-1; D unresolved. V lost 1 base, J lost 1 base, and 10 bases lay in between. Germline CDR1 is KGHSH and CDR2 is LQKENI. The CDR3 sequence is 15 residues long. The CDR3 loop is CASSPQLQRNTEAFF. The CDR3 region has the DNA TGTGCCAGCTCACCACAATTACAGAGGAACACTGAAGCTTTCTTT.

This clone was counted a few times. CDR3 bases: TGTGCCAGCAGGGCTAAGTTGAACACTGAAGCTTTCTTT. Amino acids: CASRAKLNTEAFF. The genes are TRBV6-1 and TRBJ1-1; D gene ambiguous. Germline CDR1 is MNHNS and CDR2 is SASEGT. V lost 6 bases to trimming and J lost 0 bases, with 8 bases between them. The CDR3 length is 13 residues.

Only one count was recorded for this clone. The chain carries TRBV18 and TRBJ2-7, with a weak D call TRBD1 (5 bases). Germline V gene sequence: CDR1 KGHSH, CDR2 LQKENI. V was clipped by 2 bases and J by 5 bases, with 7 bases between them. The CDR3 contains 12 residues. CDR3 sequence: CASSPRGHEQYF. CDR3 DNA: TGTGCCAGCTCACCAAGGGGCCACGAGCAGTACTTC.

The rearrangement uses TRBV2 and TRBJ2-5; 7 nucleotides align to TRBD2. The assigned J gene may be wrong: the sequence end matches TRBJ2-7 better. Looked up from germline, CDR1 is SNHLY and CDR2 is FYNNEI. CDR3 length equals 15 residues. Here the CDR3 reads CASSPHLAAEYEQYF. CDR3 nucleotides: TGTGCCAGCAGCCCACACCTAGCGGCCGAGTACGAGCAGTACTTC.

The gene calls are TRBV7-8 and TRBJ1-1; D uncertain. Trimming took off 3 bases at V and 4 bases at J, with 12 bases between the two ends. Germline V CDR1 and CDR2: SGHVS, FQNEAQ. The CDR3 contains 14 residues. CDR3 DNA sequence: TGTGCCAGCAGCTTTACCGGGGTGGGCACTGAAGCTTTCTTT. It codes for CASSFTGVGTEAFF.

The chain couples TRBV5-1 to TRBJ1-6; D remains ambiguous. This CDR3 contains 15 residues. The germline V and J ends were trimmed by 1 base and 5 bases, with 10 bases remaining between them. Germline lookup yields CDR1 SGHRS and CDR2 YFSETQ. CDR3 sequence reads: CASSLYTKDNSPLHF. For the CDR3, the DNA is TGCGCCAGCAGCTTGTACACGAAGGATAATTCACCCCTCCACTTT.

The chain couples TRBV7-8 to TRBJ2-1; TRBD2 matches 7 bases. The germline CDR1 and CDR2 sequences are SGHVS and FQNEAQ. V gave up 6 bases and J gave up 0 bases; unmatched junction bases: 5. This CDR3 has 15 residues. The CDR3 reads CASSQSGNSYNEQFF. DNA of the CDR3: TGTGCCAGCAGTCAAAGCGGGAACTCCTACAATGAGCAGTTCTTC.

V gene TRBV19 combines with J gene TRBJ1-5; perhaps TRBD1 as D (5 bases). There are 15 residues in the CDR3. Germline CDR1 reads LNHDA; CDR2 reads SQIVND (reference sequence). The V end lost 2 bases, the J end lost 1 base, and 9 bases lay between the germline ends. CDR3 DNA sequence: TGTGCCAGTAGTATACCCGGGGGGAGCAATCAGCCCCAGCATTTT. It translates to CASSIPGGSNQPQHF. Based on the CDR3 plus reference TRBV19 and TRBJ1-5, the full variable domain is DGGITQSPKYLFRKEGQNVTLSCEQNLNHDAMYWYRQDPGQGLRLIYYSQIVNDFQKGDIAEGYSVSREKKESFPLTVTSAQKNPTAFYLCASSIPGGSNQPQHFGDGTRLSIL.

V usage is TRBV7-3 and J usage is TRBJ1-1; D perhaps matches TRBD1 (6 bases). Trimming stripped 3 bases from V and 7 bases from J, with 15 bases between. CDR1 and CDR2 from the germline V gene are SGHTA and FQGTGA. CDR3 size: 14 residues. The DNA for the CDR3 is TGTGCCAGCAGCTTCGAAAGAACAGGGCGTGAAGCTTTCTTT. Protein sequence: CASSFERTGREAFF. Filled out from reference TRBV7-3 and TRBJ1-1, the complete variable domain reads GAGVSQTPSNKVTEKGKYVELRCDPISGHTALYWYRQSLGQGPEFLIYFQGTGAADDSGLPNDRFFAVRPEGSVSTLKIQRTERGDSAVYLCASSFERTGREAFFGQGTRLTVV.

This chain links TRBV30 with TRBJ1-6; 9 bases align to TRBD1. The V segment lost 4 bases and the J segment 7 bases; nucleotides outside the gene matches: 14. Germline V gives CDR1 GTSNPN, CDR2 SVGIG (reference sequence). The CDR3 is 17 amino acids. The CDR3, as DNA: TGTGCCTGGACCAAGTCTCTGGGACAGGGATGGAATTCACCCCTCCACTTT. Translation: CAWTKSLGQGWNSPLHF.

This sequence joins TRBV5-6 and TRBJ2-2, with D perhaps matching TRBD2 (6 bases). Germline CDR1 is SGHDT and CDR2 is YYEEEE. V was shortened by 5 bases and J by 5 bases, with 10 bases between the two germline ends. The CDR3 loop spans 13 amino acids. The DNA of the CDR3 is TGTGCCAGCAGGGACCGGGGGACCGGGGAGCTGTTTTTT. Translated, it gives CASRDRGTGELFF.

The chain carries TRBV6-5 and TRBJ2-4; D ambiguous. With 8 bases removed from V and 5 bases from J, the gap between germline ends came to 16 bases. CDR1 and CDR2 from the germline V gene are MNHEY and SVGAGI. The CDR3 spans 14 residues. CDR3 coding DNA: TGTGCCAGCGCAATCTCCTCGGCCCAAAACATTCAGTACTTC. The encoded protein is CASAISSAQNIQYF.

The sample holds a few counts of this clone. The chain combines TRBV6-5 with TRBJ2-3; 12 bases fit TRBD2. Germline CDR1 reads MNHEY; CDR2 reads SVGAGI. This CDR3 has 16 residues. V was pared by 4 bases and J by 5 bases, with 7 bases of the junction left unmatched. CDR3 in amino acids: CASSSRLAGDRDTQYF. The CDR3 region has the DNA TGTGCCAGCAGTTCGAGACTAGCGGGGGACAGAGATACGCAGTATTTT.

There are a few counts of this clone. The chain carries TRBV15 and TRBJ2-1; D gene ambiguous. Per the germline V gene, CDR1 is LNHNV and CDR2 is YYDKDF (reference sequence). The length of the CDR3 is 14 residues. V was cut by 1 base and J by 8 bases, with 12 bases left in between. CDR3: CATSRAIGMYEQFF. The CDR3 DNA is TGTGCCACCAGCAGAGCTATAGGGATGTATGAGCAGTTCTTC.

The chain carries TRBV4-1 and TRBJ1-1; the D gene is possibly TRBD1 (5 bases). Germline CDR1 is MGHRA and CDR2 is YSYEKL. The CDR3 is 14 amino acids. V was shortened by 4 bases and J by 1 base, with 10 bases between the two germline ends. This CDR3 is CASSLWGKNTEAFF. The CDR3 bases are TGCGCCAGCAGCCTCTGGGGGAAGAACACTGAAGCTTTCTTT.

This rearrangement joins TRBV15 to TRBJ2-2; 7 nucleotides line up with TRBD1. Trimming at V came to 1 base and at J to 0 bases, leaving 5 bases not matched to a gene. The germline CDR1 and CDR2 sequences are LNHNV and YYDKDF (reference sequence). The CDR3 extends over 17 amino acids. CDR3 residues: CATSRALTGANTGELFF. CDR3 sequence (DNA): TGTGCCACCAGCAGAGCCCTTACAGGGGCGAACACCGGGGAGCTGTTTTTT.

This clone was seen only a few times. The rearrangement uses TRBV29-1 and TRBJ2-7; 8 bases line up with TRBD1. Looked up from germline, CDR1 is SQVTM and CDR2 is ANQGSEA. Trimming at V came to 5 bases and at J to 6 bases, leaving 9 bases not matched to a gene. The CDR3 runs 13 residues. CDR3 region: CSVWDRRTGEQYF. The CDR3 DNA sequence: TGCAGCGTTTGGGACAGGAGGACGGGCGAGCAGTACTTC.